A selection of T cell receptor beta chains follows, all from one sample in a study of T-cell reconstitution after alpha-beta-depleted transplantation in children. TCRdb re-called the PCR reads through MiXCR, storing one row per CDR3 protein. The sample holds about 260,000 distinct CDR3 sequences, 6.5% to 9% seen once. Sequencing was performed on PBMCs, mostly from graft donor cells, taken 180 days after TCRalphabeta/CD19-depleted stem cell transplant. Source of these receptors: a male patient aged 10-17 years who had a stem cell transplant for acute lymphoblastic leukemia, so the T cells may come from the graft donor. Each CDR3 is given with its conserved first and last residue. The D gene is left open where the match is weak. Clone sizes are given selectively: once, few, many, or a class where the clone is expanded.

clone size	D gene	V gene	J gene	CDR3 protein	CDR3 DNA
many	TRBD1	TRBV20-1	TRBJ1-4	CSAKKGQLLNEKLFF	TGCAGTGCCAAGAAGGGACAGCTTTTAAATGAAAAACTGTTTTTT
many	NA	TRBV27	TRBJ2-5	CASSHRETQYF	TGTGCCAGCAGCCATCGGGAGACCCAGTACTTC
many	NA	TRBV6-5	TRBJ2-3	CASSYFSGASDTQYF	TGTGCCAGCAGTTACTTTAGCGGCGCCTCTGATACGCAGTATTTT
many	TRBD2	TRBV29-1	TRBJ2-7	CSVVPGTRSSYEQYF	TGCAGCGTTGTTCCCGGGACTAGGAGCTCCTACGAGCAGTACTTC
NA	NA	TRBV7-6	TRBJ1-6	CASSSGSQVNSPLHF	TGTGCCAGCAGTTCAGGGTCTCAGGTTAATTCACCCCTCCACTTT
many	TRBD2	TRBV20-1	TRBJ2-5	CSAMTSGRIETQYF	TGCAGTGCCATGACTAGCGGGAGGATAGAGACCCAGTACTTC
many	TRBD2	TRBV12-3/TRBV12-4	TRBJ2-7	CASSLGANRLARSYEQYF	TGTGCCAGCAGTTTAGGGGCCAACCGACTAGCGCGGTCCTACGAGCAGTACTTC
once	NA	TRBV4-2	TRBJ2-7	CARSLGPTDEQYF	TGTGCCAGGAGCCTCGGGCCCACGGACGAGCAGTACTTC
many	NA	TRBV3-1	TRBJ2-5	CASSQGGWQQETQYF	TGTGCCAGCAGCCAAGGGGGGTGGCAGCAAGAGACCCAGTACTTC
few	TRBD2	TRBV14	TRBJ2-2	CASSPLGRGSITGELFF	TGTGCCAGCAGCCCCCTCGGGAGGGGATCAATCACCGGGGAGCTGTTTTTT
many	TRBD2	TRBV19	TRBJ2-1	CASTGTSGGSYNEQFF	TGTGCCAGCACCGGGACTAGCGGGGGCTCCTACAATGAGCAGTTCTTC
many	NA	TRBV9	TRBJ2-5	CASSVASGRQETQYF	TGTGCCAGCAGCGTAGCCTCCGGGCGCCAAGAGACCCAGTACTTC
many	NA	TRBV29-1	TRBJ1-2	CSVDSGQRYFSGYGYTF	TGCAGCGTTGATAGTGGGCAGCGTTACTTCAGCGGCTATGGCTACACCTTC
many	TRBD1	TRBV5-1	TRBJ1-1	CASGSGGTEAFF	TGCGCCAGCGGTTCAGGGGGCACTGAAGCTTTCTTT
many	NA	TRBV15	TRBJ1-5	CATSRDREGNQPQHF	TGTGCCACCAGCAGAGACAGGGAGGGCAATCAGCCCCAGCATTTT
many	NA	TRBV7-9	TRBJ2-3	CASSLGTTAEGTDTQYF	TGTGCCAGCAGCCTTGGGACGACGGCGGAGGGCACAGATACGCAGTATTTT
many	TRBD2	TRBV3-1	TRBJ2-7	CASSHSSGSVYEQYF	TGTGCCAGCAGCCACTCTAGCGGGAGTGTCTACGAGCAGTACTTC
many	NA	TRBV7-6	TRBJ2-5	CASSIIAGETQYF	TGTGCCAGCAGCATTATCGCAGGAGAGACCCAGTACTTC
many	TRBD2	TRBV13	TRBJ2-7	CASSRQRERYEQYF	TGTGCCAGCAGCCGGCAGCGGGAGAGGTACGAGCAGTACTTC
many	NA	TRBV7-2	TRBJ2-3	CASSLGLADTQYF	TGTGCCAGCAGCTTAGGGTTGGCAGATACGCAGTATTTT
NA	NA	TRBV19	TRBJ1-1	CASSMGGQNTEAFF	TGTGCCAGTAGTATGGGAGGACAGAACACTGAAGCTTTCTTT
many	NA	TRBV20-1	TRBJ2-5	CSAVGGSETQYF	TGCAGTGCTGTTGGGGGAAGCGAGACCCAGTACTTC
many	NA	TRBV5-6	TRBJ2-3	CASSLVGRGTDTQYF	TGTGCCAGCAGCTTGGTCGGCAGGGGCACAGATACGCAGTATTTT
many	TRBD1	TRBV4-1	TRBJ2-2	CASSQGKGTVNTGELFF	TGCGCCAGCAGCCAAGGGAAAGGGACAGTGAACACCGGGGAGCTGTTTTTT
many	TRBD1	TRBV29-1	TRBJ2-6	CSVSGRDRGTGANVLTF	TGCAGCGTTAGCGGACGAGACAGGGGAACTGGGGCCAACGTCCTGACTTTC
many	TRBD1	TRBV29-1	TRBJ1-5	CSVGQGGDQPQHF	TGCAGCGTGGGACAGGGTGGGGATCAGCCCCAGCATTTT
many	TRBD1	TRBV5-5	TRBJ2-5	CASSFGPGTGDQETQYF	TGTGCCAGCAGCTTCGGTCCCGGGACAGGGGATCAAGAGACCCAGTACTTC
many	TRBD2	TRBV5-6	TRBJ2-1	CASSLVMSSGHNEQFF	TGTGCCAGCAGCTTGGTAATGTCTAGCGGACACAATGAGCAGTTCTTC
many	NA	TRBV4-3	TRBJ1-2	CASSQDLRTAANYGYTF	TGCGCCAGCAGCCAAGACCTACGGACAGCGGCTAACTATGGCTACACCTTC
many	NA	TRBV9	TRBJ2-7	CASSVKGGAAYEQYF	TGTGCCAGCAGCGTAAAAGGGGGGGCCGCCTACGAGCAGTACTTC
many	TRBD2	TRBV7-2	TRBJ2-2	CASSSLVGEGTGELFF	TGTGCCAGCAGCTCTCTCGTCGGGGAGGGCACCGGGGAGCTGTTTTTT
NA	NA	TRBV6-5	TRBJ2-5	CASSSPHRSEKETQYF	TGTGCCAGCAGTAGTCCGCACCGAAGCGAAAAAGAGACCCAGTACTTC
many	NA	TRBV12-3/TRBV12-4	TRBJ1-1	CASSLTRRDTEAFF	TGTGCCAGCAGTTTAACCCGGAGGGACACTGAAGCTTTCTTT
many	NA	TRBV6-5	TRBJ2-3	CASSSVSTDTQYF	TGTGCCAGCAGTTCCGTGAGCACAGATACGCAGTATTTT
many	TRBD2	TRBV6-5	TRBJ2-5	CASSYSSGGGGETQYF	TGTGCCAGCAGTTACTCCTCTGGGGGGGGAGGAGAGACCCAGTACTTC
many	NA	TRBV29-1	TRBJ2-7	CSVMIQPYEQYF	TGCAGCGTAATGATACAGCCCTACGAGCAGTACTTC
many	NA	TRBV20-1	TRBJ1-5	CSAGVLYQPQHF	TGCAGTGCTGGGGTTTTATATCAGCCCCAGCATTTT
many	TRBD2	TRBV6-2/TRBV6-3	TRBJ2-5	CASSSPVSGSRGTQYF	TGTGCCAGCAGTTCCCCTGTTAGCGGGAGTAGGGGGACCCAGTACTTC
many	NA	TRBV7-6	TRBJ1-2	CASSLDSKLYGYTF	TGTGCCAGCAGCTTAGACAGCAAGCTCTATGGCTACACCTTC
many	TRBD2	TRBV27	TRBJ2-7	CASRLAGGPPYEQYF	TGTGCCAGCAGACTAGCGGGAGGGCCCCCCTACGAGCAGTACTTC
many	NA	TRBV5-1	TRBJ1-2	CASSREGGGGDGYTF	TGCGCCAGCAGCCGTGAAGGAGGCGGCGGGGATGGCTACACCTTC
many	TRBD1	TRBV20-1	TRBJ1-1	CSAWDRNTEAFF	TGCAGTGCTTGGGACAGGAACACTGAAGCTTTCTTT
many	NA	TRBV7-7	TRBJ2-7	CASSPLRVGYEQYF	TGTGCCAGCAGCCCCCTCAGGGTGGGCTACGAGCAGTACTTC
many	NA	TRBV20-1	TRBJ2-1	CSAHGVRGEQFF	TGCAGTGCGCACGGGGTACGAGGTGAGCAGTTCTTC
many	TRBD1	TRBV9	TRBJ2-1	CASSVGDRPNEQFF	TGTGCCAGCAGCGTAGGGGACAGGCCAAATGAGCAGTTCTTC
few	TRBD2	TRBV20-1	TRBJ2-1	CSAPGLAGGSSNEQFF	TGCAGTGCCCCGGGACTAGCGGGAGGGTCCTCTAATGAGCAGTTCTTC
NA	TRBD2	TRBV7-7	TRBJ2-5	CASSLGVSGREGVQETQYF	TGTGCTAGCAGCTTAGGAGTCAGCGGGAGAGAGGGTGTACAAGAGACCCAGTACTTC
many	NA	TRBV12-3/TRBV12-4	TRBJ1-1	CASTQPRAHPSFSEAFF	TGTGCCAGCACCCAACCGAGGGCGCACCCATCCTTCTCTGAAGCTTTCTTT
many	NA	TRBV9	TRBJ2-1	CASSVGRGLYNEQFF	TGTGCCAGCAGCGTAGGGCGGGGGCTGTACAATGAGCAGTTCTTC
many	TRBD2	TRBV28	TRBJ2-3	CASSPDPQLAGGIYF	TGTGCCAGCAGTCCTGATCCCCAACTAGCGGGAGGAATTTATTTT
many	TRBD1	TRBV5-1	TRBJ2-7	CASSLGDRGNEQYF	TGCGCCAGCAGCTTGGGGGACAGGGGGAACGAGCAGTACTTC
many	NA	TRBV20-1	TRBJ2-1	CSARVGRLSYNEQFF	TGCAGTGCTAGAGTCGGGAGACTGTCCTACAATGAGCAGTTCTTC
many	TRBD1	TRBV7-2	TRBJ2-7	CASSILDRGAYEQYF	TGTGCCAGCAGCATCCTGGACAGGGGAGCCTACGAGCAGTACTTC
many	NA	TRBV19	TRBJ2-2	CASSMTRILAGELFF	TGTGCCAGTAGTATGACGCGGATTTTGGCCGGGGAGCTGTTTTTT
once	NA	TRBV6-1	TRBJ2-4	CASSEGRDTYIAKNIQYF	TGTGCCAGCAGCGAAGGCCGGGACACCTATATAGCCAAAAACATTCAGTACTTC